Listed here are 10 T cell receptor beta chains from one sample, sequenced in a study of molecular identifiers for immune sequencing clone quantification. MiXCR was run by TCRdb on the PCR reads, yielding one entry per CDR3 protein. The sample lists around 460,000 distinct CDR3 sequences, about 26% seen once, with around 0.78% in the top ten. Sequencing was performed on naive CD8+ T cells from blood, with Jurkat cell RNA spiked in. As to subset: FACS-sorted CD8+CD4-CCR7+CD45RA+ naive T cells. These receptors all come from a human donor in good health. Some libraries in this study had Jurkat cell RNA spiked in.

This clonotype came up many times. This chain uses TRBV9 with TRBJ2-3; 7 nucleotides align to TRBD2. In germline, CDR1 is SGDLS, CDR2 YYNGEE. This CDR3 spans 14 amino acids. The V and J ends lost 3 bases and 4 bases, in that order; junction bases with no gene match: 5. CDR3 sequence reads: CASSEAGTSDTQYF. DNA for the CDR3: TGTGCCAGCAGCGAAGCGGGAACCTCAGATACGCAGTATTTT.

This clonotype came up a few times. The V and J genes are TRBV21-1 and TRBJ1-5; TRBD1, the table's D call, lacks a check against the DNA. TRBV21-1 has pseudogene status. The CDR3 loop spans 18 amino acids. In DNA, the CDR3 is TGTGCCAGCAGCAAAGGGGACAGGGGAAAAAATAGCAATCAGCCCCAGCATTTT. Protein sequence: CASSKGDRGKNSNQPQHF.

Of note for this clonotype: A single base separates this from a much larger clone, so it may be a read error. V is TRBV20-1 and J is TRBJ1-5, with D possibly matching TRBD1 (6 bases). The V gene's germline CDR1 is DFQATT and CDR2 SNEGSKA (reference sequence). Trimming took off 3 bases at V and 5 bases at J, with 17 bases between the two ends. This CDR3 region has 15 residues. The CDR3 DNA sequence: TGCAGTGCTAGCATTCAGGGGTTTAACGATCAGCCCCAGCATTTT. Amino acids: CSASIQGFNDQPQHF.

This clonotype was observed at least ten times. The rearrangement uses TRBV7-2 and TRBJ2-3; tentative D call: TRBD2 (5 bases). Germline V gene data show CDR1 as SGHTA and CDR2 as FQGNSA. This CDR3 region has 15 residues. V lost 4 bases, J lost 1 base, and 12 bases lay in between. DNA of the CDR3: TGTGCCAGCAGCTGGGCCCTCGGGGGCACAGATACGCAGTATTTT. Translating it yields CASSWALGGTDTQYF.

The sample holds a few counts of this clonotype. This CDR3 reads CASPGYRTGELFF. CDR3 in DNA: TGTGCCAGCCCCGGCTACCGGACCGGGGAGCTGTTTTTT. V is TRBV6-6 and J is TRBJ2-2; no definite D call. Trimming left V 8 bases short and J 5 bases short, with 12 bases between. The CDR3 loop spans 13 amino acids. The germline CDR1 and CDR2 sequences are MNHNY and SVGAGI (reference sequence).

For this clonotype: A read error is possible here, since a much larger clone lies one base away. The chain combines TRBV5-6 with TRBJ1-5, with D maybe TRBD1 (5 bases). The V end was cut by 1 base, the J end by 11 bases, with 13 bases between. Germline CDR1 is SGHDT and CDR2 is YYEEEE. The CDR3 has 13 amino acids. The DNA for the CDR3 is TGTGCCAGCAGCTTGAGCTGGGGCGGGGCCCAGCATTTT. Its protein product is CASSLSWGGAQHF.

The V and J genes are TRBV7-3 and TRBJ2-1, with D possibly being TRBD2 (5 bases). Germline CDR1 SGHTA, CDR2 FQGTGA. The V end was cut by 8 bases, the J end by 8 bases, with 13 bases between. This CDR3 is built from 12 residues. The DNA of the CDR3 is TGTGCCAGCGGGAGTGCTCTGGATGAGCAGTTCTTC. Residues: CASGSALDEQFF. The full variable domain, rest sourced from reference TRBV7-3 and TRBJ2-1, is GAGVSQTPSNKVTEKGKYVELRCDPISGHTALYWYRQSLGQGPEFLIYFQGTGAADDSGLPNDRFFAVRPEGSVSTLKIQRTERGDSAVYLCASGSALDEQFFGPGTRLTVL.

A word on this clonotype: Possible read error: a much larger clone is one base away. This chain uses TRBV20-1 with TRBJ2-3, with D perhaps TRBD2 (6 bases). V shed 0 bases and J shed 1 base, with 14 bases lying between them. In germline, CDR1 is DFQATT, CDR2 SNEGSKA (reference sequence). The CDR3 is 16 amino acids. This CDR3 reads CSARDGIAERTDTQYF. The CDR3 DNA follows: TGCAGTGCTAGAGATGGGATAGCGGAGCGCACAGATACGCAGTATTTT.

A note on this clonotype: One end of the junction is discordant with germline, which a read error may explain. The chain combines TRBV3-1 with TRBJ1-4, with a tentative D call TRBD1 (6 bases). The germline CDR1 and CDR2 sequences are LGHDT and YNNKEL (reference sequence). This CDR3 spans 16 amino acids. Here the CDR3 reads CASGQGTPIRDEKLFF. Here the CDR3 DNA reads TGTGCCAGCGGCCAGGGGACGCCGATCCGGGATGAAAAACTGTTTTTT.

Written as DNA, the CDR3 is TGTGCCAGCAGTTCCGGGACACCCGAGCAGTACTTC. Translated: CASSSGTPEQYF. The chain recombines TRBV27 with TRBJ2-7, with TRBD1 as a possible D gene (6 bases). V was trimmed by 4 bases and J by 6 bases, leaving 10 bases between them. The germline CDR1 and CDR2 sequences are MNHEY and SMNVEV (reference sequence). The CDR3 length is 12 residues.